Included here is one T cell receptor (beta chain) sequence, with context. The data stem from a study of T cell responses to AZD1222 COVID-19 vaccine. Sequenced by immunoSEQ multiplex PCR; TCRdb stores in-frame clones only, minus some. The data hold 150,000 to 200,000 clones, with over 85% observed a single time. The sequences come from peripheral blood, collected 28 days after the second dose of the MenACWY control vaccine. This sequence was found in an adult who received the MenACWY meningococcal vaccine as a control.

The CDR3 here is CASRDRGNSPLHF. Here the CDR3 DNA reads TGTGCCAGCCGGGACAGGGGTAATTCACCCCTCCACTTT. The rearrangement links TRBV19 to TRBJ1-6; 10 bases align to TRBD1. The J segment lost 6 bases and the V segment lost 9 bases, leaving 2 bases of the junction unmatched. This CDR3 has 13 residues. Germline CDR1 and CDR2: LNHDA and SQIVND (reference sequence).